This T cell receptor beta chain was profiled in a study of shared clonotypes between healthy human individuals. The count of this clone is one. Donors comprised healthy HIV-negative adults lacking recent acute infections or vaccinations. Every donor, a Caucasian adult, lived in Nashville, Tennessee. A split of CD4+ cells into CD45RA+ naive and CD45RA-negative memory subsets was performed. Only in-frame clones appear in the TCRdb table, and some are missing; sequencing was by immunoSEQ multiplex PCR. The sample holds a few million clones; 85% to 95% are singletons and the top ten take about 0.36%. V was clipped by 4 bases and J by 2 bases, with 18 bases between them. This CDR3 has 16 amino acids. Germline V lookup: CDR1 LNHDA, CDR2 SQIVND (reference sequence).

This clonotype was obtained from a man younger than 30 in good health. Some clones in this sample may be carry-over from other donors' samples. The material sequenced was naive CD4+ T cells from PBMCs. Sample subset: CD45RA+ positively selected. V usage is TRBV19 and J usage is TRBJ2-7; D ambiguous. The CDR3 DNA reads TGTGCCAGTAGTAGGAGTAGCTTCGTTGCCGCCTACGAGCAGTACTTC. Translation: CASSRSSFVAAYEQYF. Full variable domain (remainder filled in from reference TRBV19 and TRBJ2-7): DGGITQSPKYLFRKEGQNVTLSCEQNLNHDAMYWYRQDPGQGLRLIYYSQIVNDFQKGDIAEGYSVSREKKESFPLTVTSAQKNPTAFYLCASSRSSFVAAYEQYFGPGTRLTVT.